This TCR beta chain was identified in a study of blood T cell repertoires in COVID-19. Study background: COVID-19 samples from acute and convalescent phases originated in the United States, Italy and Spain.

Everyone who took part was roughly 18 to 89 years old, and they came from 24 US areas. In assigning cohorts, the study relied on participant-reported clinical history. The V gene lost 2 bases and the J gene lost 5 bases, with 9 bases spanning the gap. This CDR3 is built from 13 residues. Germline V gene sequence: CDR1 SGHTA, CDR2 FQGNSA. Assay: immunoSEQ multiplex PCR; the TCRdb copy retains only in-frame clones and omits some. The table includes about 260,000 clones, about 81% detected once. The chain couples TRBV7-2 to TRBJ1-1, with D uncertain. The sequenced sample consisted of PBMCs or T cells enriched from blood (not recorded which). This clonotype was obtained from a man in his thirties or forties with acute COVID-19. The chain's CDR3 is CASSLPGTTEAFF. The CDR3 coding sequence is TGTGCCAGCAGCTTACCAGGTACAACTGAAGCTTTCTTT.